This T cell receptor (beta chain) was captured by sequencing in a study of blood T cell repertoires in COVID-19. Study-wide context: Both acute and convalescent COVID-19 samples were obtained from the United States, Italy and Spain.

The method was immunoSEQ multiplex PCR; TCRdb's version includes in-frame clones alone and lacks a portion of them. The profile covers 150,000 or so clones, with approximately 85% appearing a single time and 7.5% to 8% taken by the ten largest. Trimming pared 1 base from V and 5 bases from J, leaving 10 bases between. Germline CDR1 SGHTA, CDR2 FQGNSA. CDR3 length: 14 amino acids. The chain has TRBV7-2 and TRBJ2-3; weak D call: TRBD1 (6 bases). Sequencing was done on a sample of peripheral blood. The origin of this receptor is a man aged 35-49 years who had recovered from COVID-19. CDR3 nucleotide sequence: TGTGCCAGCAGCTTAGTGGGGGCGGGAGATACGCAGTATTTT. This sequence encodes CASSLVGAGDTQYF.